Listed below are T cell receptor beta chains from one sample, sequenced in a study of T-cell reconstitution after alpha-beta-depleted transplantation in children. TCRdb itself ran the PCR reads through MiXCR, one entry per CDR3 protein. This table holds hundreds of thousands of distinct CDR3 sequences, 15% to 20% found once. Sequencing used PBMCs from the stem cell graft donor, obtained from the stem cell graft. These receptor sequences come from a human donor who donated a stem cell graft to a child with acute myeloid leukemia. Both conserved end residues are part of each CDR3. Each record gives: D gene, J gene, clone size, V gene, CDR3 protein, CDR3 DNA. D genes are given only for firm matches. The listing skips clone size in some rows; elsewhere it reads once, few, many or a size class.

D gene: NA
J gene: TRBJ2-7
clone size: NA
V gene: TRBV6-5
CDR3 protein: CASSYRGGLSEQYF
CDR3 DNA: TGTGCCAGCAGTTACCGAGGGGGTCTCTCCGAGCAGTACTTC

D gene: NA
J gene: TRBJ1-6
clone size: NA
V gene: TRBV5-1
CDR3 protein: CASSLGPATYNSPLHF
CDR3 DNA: TGCGCCAGCAGCTTGGGCCCAGCTACCTATAATTCACCCCTCCACTTT

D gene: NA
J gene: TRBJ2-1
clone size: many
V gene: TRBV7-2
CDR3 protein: CASSLEGLDEQFF
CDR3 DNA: TGTGCCAGCAGCTTAGAGGGGTTGGATGAGCAGTTCTTC

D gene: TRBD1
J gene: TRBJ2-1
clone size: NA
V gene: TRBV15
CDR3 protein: CATSRDSGRGLGNEQFF
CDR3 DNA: TGTGCCACCAGCAGAGATAGCGGCAGGGGGCTGGGGAATGAGCAGTTCTTC

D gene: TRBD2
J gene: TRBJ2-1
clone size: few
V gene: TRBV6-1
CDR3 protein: CASVGARGGNEQFF
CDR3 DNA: TGTGCCAGCGTAGGGGCCCGGGGGGGGAATGAGCAGTTCTTC

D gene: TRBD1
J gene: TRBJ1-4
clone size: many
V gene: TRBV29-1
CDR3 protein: CSVETGSNEKLFF
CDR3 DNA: TGCAGCGTTGAGACAGGGTCTAATGAAAAACTGTTTTTT

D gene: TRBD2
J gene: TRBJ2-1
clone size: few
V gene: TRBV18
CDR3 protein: CASSPGLAGGPGEREQFF
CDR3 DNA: TGTGCCAGCTCACCGGGACTAGCGGGGGGGCCCGGTGAACGTGAGCAGTTCTTC

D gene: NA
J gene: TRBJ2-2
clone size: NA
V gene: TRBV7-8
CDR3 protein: CASSLPRATGELFF
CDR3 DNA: TGTGCCAGCAGCTTACCCAGGGCCACCGGGGAGCTGTTTTTT

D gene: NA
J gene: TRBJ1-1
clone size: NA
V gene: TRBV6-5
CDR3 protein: CASSYSGGATEAFF
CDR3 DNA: TGTGCCAGCAGTTACTCGGGGGGGGCGACTGAAGCTTTCTTT

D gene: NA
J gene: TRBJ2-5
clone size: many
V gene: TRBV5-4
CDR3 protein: CASSLPGTQETQYF
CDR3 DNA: TGTGCCAGCAGCTTACCGGGGACCCAAGAGACCCAGTACTTC

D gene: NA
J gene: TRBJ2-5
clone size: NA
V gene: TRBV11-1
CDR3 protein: CASSFEVVETQYF
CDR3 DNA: TGTGCCAGCAGCTTCGAGGTGGTAGAGACCCAGTACTTC

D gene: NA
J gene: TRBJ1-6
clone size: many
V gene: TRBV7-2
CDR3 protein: CASSPRQLNSPLHF
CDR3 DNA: TGTGCCAGCAGCCCCCGACAGTTGAATTCACCCCTCCACTTT

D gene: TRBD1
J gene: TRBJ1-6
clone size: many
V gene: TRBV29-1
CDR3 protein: CSARTGRSNSPLHF
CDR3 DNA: TGCAGCGCCCGGACAGGGAGGTCGAATTCACCCCTCCACTTT

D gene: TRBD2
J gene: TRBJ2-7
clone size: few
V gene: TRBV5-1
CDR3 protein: CASSLEIRGSGAEQYF
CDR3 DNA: TGCGCCAGCAGCTTGGAAATTCGTGGTAGCGGGGCTGAGCAGTACTTC

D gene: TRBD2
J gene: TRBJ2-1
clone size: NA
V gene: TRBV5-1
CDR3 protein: CASSLTLAEVDEQFF
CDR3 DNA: TGCGCCAGCAGCTTGACTCTAGCGGAAGTGGATGAGCAGTTCTTC

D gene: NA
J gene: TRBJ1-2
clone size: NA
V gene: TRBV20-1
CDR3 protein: CSAWSGGVGYYGYTF
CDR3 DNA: TGCAGTGCTTGGAGCGGGGGAGTTGGGTATTATGGCTACACCTTC

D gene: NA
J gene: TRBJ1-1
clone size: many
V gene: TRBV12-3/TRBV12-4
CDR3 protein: CASSLARNTEAFF
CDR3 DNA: TGTGCCAGCAGCTTAGCGCGGAACACTGAAGCTTTCTTT

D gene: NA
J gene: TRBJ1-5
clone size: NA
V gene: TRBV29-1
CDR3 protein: CSVRQLDQPQHF
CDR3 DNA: TGCAGCGTCCGTCAGCTTGATCAGCCCCAGCATTTT

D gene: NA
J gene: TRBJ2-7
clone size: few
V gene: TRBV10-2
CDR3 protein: CASSDDRGEQYF
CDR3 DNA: TGCGCCAGCAGTGATGATAGGGGCGAGCAGTACTTC

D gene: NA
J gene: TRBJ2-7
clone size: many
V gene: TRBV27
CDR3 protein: CASRRGYEQYF
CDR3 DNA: TGTGCCAGCAGGAGGGGTTACGAGCAGTACTTC

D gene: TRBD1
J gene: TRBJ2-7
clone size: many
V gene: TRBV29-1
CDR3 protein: CSVEGPSTGGAYEQYF
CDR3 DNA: TGCAGCGTTGAAGGCCCTTCGACAGGGGGGGCTTACGAGCAGTACTTC

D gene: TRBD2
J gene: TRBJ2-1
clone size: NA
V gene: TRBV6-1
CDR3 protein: CASRSEPSGENNEQFF
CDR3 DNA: TGTGCCAGCAGATCGGAACCCAGCGGGGAAAACAATGAGCAGTTCTTC

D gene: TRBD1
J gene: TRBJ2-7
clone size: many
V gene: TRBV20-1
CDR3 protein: CSATKYRTGLVEQYF
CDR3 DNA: TGCAGTGCTACAAAATACCGGACAGGTCTGGTTGAGCAGTACTTC

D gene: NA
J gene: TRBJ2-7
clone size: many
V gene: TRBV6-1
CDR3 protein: CASSGYSYEQYF
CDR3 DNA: TGTGCCAGCAGTGGATACTCCTACGAGCAGTACTTC

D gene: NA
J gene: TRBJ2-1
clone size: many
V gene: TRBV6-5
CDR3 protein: CASSYSSDNEQFF
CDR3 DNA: TGTGCCAGCAGTTATTCATCGGACAATGAGCAGTTCTTC

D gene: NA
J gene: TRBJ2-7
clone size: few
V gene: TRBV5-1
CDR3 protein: CASSLDRDHSYEQYF
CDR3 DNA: TGCGCCAGCAGCTTGGACCGGGACCACAGCTACGAGCAGTACTTC

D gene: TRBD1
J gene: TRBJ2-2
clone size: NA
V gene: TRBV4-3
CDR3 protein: CASSRETGVTGELFF
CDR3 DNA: TGCGCCAGCAGCCGAGAAACAGGGGTCACCGGGGAGCTGTTTTTT